Sequencing of this T cell receptor (beta chain) was carried out in a study of post-analysis software for immune sequencing data. Across the study: The disease courses spanned relapsing-remitting, secondary progressive and progressive-relapsing forms of multiple sclerosis.

This clonotype was counted a few times. Its cognate antigen is unknown. The V gene's germline CDR1 is MNHEY and CDR2 SVGAGI. The V gene end was trimmed by 2 bases and the J gene end by 3 bases; junction bases not matched to a gene: 12. The CDR3 totals 17 residues. Findings and limits, study-wide: Five TRBV segments, including TRBV5-6, TRBV5-1 and TRBV20-1, were more frequent in patients than controls.

Unique molecular identifiers were built into the TCR beta cDNA libraries. One entry per CDR3 protein, called by TCRdb with MiXCR from the PCR reads. The data hold approximately 570,000 distinct CDR3 sequences, with 44% observed a single time. The TCR sequence derives from a girl between 10 and 17 years old with multiple sclerosis. The chain couples TRBV6-5 to TRBJ1-2; 7 bases agree with TRBD1. Sequences were obtained from blood. The CDR3 DNA follows: TGTGCCAGCAGTTACGTTGTCCGGGACAGCCACTACTATGGCTACACCTTC. Protein: CASSYVVRDSHYYGYTF.